This is a list of T cell receptor beta chains from one sample in a study of patients and donors after allogeneic stem cell transplantation. MiXCR, run by TCRdb on the RT-PCR reads, gives a single entry per CDR3 protein. The table has approximately 99,000 distinct CDR3 sequences, around 35% seen once. The sequenced sample consisted of blood, either unsorted or a sorted T cell fraction (not recorded which). These receptors were taken from a human donor who was either an allogeneic HSCT recipient or a stem cell or donor lymphocyte infusion donor (not recorded which). It is not recorded whose cells these are; they may come from a transplant donor. CDR3s include the opening cysteine and the closing phenylalanine or tryptophan.

V	J	CDR3
TRBV29-1	TRBJ2-1	CSVGKYGTGIYNEQFF
TRBV7-2	TRBJ2-1	CASSLGGVDRAHNEQFF
TRBV7-2	TRBJ1-3	CASSSPPTRFGNTIYF
TRBV11-2	TRBJ1-1	CASSSVARGFMNTEAFF
TRBV15	TRBJ1-6	CATSVTRGYSPLHF
TRBV18	TRBJ2-1	CASSPVPGGPLSSSYNEQFF
TRBV7-8	TRBJ1-5	CASSLRTGEYSNQPQHF
TRBV5-5	TRBJ2-7	CASSLGTPGQGSYEQYF
TRBV20-1	TRBJ1-3	CSARDPNRNGHTIYF
TRBV7-6	TRBJ2-2	CASSLFNTGELFF
TRBV20-1	TRBJ2-1	CSARTSGRWDNEQFF
TRBV29-1	TRBJ2-5	CSVESGLETQYF
TRBV20-1	TRBJ2-3	CSAQNRERTDTQYF
TRBV15	TRBJ2-5	CATSRDSPGQGAGETQYF
TRBV6-2/TRBV6-3	TRBJ2-1	CASSYSRPSYNEQFF
TRBV5-5	TRBJ1-4	CASSFSGPMRGLFF
TRBV12-3/TRBV12-4	TRBJ2-7	CASSFRYRGAEQYF
TRBV28	TRBJ1-1	CASSSTGQGVTEAFF
TRBV6-6	TRBJ1-2	CASSYSRSGVVYGYTF
TRBV19	TRBJ2-4	CASSHRGELAKNIQYF
TRBV4-1	TRBJ1-6	CASSQELASSYNSPLHF
TRBV30	TRBJ1-1	CAWNPADRGTEAFF
TRBV12-3/TRBV12-4	TRBJ1-5	CASSSDRGHQPQHF
TRBV6-5	TRBJ1-4	CASSYDRGEEKLFF
TRBV4-1	TRBJ1-5	CASSQDANQPQHF
TRBV5-4	TRBJ2-7	CASSSQGWNEQYF
TRBV21-1	TRBJ2-7	CASIYRGGEQYF
TRBV18	TRBJ1-1	CASSPGLGRQGGNTEAFF
TRBV7-7	TRBJ2-5	CASSLEGTEETQYF
TRBV10-3	TRBJ2-1	CAISESILSPYNEQFF